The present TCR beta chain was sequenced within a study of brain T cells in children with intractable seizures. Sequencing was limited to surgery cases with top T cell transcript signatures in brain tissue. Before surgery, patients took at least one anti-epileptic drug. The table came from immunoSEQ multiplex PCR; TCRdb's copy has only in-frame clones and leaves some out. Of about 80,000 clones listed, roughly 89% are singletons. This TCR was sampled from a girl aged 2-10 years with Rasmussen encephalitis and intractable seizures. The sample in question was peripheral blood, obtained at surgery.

The CDR3 sequence is CATSRDHIAGGLNEQFF. The CDR3 DNA reads as TGTGCCACCAGCAGAGATCATATAGCGGGAGGATTGAATGAGCAGTTCTTC. The rearrangement joins TRBV15 to TRBJ2-1; 10 nucleotides match TRBD2. The CDR3 loop spans 17 amino acids. Germline V gives CDR1 LNHNV, CDR2 YYDKDF (reference sequence). V shed 0 bases and J 7 bases; nucleotides not matched to a gene: 9.